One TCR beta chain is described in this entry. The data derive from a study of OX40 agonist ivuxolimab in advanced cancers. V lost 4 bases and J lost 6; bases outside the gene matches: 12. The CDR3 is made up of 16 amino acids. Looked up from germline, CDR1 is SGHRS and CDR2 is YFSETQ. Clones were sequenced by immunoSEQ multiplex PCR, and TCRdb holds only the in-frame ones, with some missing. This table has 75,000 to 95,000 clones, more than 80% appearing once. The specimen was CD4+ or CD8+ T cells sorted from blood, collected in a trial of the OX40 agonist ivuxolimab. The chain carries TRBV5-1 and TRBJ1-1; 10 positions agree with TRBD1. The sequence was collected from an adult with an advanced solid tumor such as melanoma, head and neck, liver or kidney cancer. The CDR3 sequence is CASSPGVGQGRAEAFF. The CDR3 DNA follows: TGCGCCAGCAGCCCGGGGGTGGGACAGGGGAGGGCTGAAGCTTTCTTT.